This TCR beta chain appears in the sequencing data of a study of cytotoxic CD8 clonotypes in ibrutinib-treated CLL. Study results and limitations: Pretreatment clonality was elevated relative to age-matched healthy donors and paralleled circulating CD8+ T-cell counts. Treatment saw public clonotypes, which were uncommon, either contract or stay stable. Rising at ibrutinib response, clonality subsequently fell back toward baseline at progression. Sustained-remission and progressing patients were not sampled at matched times.

CDR1 and CDR2 (germline): GTSNPN, SVGIG (reference sequence). The CDR3 runs to 14 residues. Between the trimmed V and J ends, which lost 1 base and 7 bases, there was a span of 16 bases. Assay: immunoSEQ multiplex PCR; the TCRdb copy retains only in-frame clones and omits some. This sample carries roughly 100,000 clones, about 78% of them seen once, and the ten largest clones take about 34%. Of note for this clone: The antigen is not known.

The sample was PBMCs, taken after 12 months of ibrutinib treatment. The chain is built from TRBV30 and TRBJ1-2; a weak D match, TRBD1 (6 bases). The TCR comes from a human donor with chronic lymphocytic leukemia. The CDR3 sequence is CAWSDLPGAVGYTF. The CDR3 region has the DNA TGTGCCTGGAGTGACCTCCCGGGGGCGGTTGGCTACACCTTC.